The 19 T cell receptor beta chains in this list originate from one sample, sequenced in a study of Graves' ophthalmopathy and Graves' hyperthyroidism. Amplified TCR beta CDR3 regions were obtained using RNA transcripts as template. HTBI primers were used in a first-round RT-PCR, which preceded a second-round multiplex PCR. TCRdb reprocessed the multiplex PCR reads via MiXCR and lists one record per CDR3 protein. This sample has some 350,000 distinct CDR3 sequences; about 17% occur once, and the top ten carry 2% to 3%. Material for sequencing was peripheral blood. These receptor sequences come from an adult woman with stable Graves' hyperthyroidism.

This clonotype was detected many times. The chain is built from TRBV6-1 and TRBJ2-7; 7 positions agree with TRBD1. CDR3 length: 13 residues. Germline CDR1 MNHNS, CDR2 SASEGT. With 7 bases clipped from V and 8 bases from J, the junction kept 11 bases outside the gene matches. The CDR3 loop is CASTPRDRVKQYF. CDR3 nucleotides: TGTGCCAGCACCCCCCGGGACAGAGTTAAGCAGTACTTC.

The chain uses TRBV5-1 and TRBJ2-7, with a possible D match to TRBD1 (6 bases). Germline V CDR1 and CDR2: SGHRS, YFSETQ. With 7 bases removed from V and 2 bases from J, the gap between germline ends came to 13 bases. The CDR3 sequence is 13 residues long. The CDR3 coding sequence is TGCGCCAGCGGCCTGACAGGTGCCTACGAGCAGTACTTC. Protein: CASGLTGAYEQYF.

The chain carries TRBV20-1 and TRBJ2-5; D may be TRBD2 (7 bases). V lost 2 bases and J 7 bases, leaving 20 bases between the germline ends. This CDR3 is built from 15 residues. Germline V lookup: CDR1 DFQATT, CDR2 SNEGSKA (reference sequence). CDR3: CSARPEGGARVTQYF. Written as DNA, the CDR3 is TGCAGTGCTAGACCAGAGGGGGGGGCCCGTGTGACCCAGTACTTC.

This clonotype was detected ten times or more. V is TRBV6-2 or TRBV6-3 and J is TRBJ2-7; 8 nucleotides agree with TRBD1. From germline, CDR1 is MNHEY and CDR2 SVGEGT. J gave up 7 bases and V 3 bases, and 14 bases lay outside the gene matches. CDR3 length equals 16 residues. The CDR3 here is CASSYRLQGGLTEQYF. CDR3 sequence (DNA): TGTGCCAGCAGTTATCGATTACAGGGGGGTCTAACGGAGCAGTACTTC.

As to this clonotype: A much bigger clone sits one base away, suggesting this may be a read error. This CDR3 is missing its conserved last phenylalanine or tryptophan, likely due to a read error. This chain connects TRBV28 to TRBJ1-5; D is perhaps TRBD1 (5 bases). The V gene lost 6 bases and the J gene lost 0 bases, with 21 bases spanning the gap. The CDR3 consists of 18 residues. Germline CDR1 reads MDHEN; CDR2 reads SYDVKM. As DNA, the CDR3 is TGTGCCAGCAGAATCGGGGGGGTTTTGGGCTATAGCAATCAGCCCCAGCATTTG. Translated: CASRIGGVLGYSNQPQHL.

This clonotype was counted ten times or more. This rearrangement joins TRBV19 to TRBJ1-1, with D maybe TRBD1 (5 bases). Germline values: CDR1 LNHDA, CDR2 SQIVND (reference sequence). The CDR3 runs to 17 residues. The V end lost 2 bases, the J end lost 4 bases, and 20 bases lay between the germline ends. The CDR3 nucleotides read TGTGCCAGTAGTATACCGGGACGGAATTCCCCTTTCACTGAAGCTTTCTTT. This gives the protein CASSIPGRNSPFTEAFF.

This clonotype was detected many times. The rearrangement links TRBV5-1 to TRBJ1-2; no firm D call. CDR1 SGHRS and CDR2 YFSETQ come from the germline V gene. The CDR3 length is 13 residues. Trimming took 0 bases from V and 8 from J, leaving 11 bases between them. CDR3 protein: CASSLDLTVGYTF. DNA of the CDR3: TGCGCCAGCAGCTTGGACCTCACTGTGGGCTACACCTTC.

A few counts support this clonotype. CDR3 sequence (DNA): TGTGCTAGTAGTCCACCCTGGGGGCAGTACTTC. It yields the protein CASSPPWGQYF. The chain joins TRBV12-5 to TRBJ2-7; D uncertain. The CDR3 loop spans 11 amino acids. V was pared by 8 bases and J by 9 bases, with 14 bases between. Germline V gene lookup returns CDR1 LGHNT and CDR2 FRNRAP.

The rearrangement joins TRBV7-9 to TRBJ1-2, with 7 bases matching TRBD1. Trimming took 1 base from V and 8 from J; bases not matched to a gene: 10. The length of the CDR3 is 15 residues. In germline, CDR1 is SEHNR, CDR2 FQNEAQ (reference sequence). CDR3 region: CASSLVSPTGRGYTF. CDR3 nucleotide sequence: TGTGCCAGCAGCTTAGTGTCCCCGACAGGGCGCGGCTACACCTTC.

This clonotype was counted many times. This sequence joins TRBV4-1 and TRBJ2-7; 7 nucleotides agree with TRBD1. V gave up 4 bases and J gave up 0 bases; unmatched junction bases: 6. This CDR3 spans 15 amino acids. The germline CDR1 and CDR2 sequences are MGHRA and YSYEKL. CDR3 amino acids: CASSLRDSSSYEQYF. The CDR3 DNA is TGCGCCAGCAGCCTCCGGGACAGTTCCTCCTACGAGCAGTACTTC.

This clonotype was seen at least ten times. The rearrangement joins TRBV27 to TRBJ2-5, with 9 positions matching TRBD2. This CDR3 region has 15 residues. Germline loops: CDR1 MNHEY, CDR2 SMNVEV (reference sequence). CDR3 nucleotide sequence: TGTGTTACGGCGGGAGGGCCTGTAAGCCAAGAGACCCAGTACTTC. It is translated as CVTAGGPVSQETQYF.

This clonotype showed up just a few times. The chain has TRBV18 and TRBJ2-7; D is ambiguous. The CDR3 sequence is 15 residues long. Per the germline V gene, CDR1 is KGHSH and CDR2 is LQKENI. Between the trimmed V and J ends, which lost 2 bases and 4 bases, there was a span of 15 bases. The CDR3 DNA is TGTGCCAGCTCACCAACAACTGACCCGTCGTACGAGCAGTACTTC. Translated: CASSPTTDPSYEQYF.

This clonotype was recorded at least ten times. The chain joins TRBV20-1 to TRBJ2-7; no definite D call. Trimming shortened V by 6 bases and J by 3 bases, and 12 bases separated the two germline ends. The CDR3 extends over 12 amino acids. Germline loops: CDR1 DFQATT, CDR2 SNEGSKA (reference sequence). CDR3 sequence: CSAPEKIYEQYF. CDR3 in DNA: TGCAGTGCCCCTGAGAAAATCTACGAGCAGTACTTC.

The chain links TRBV2 to TRBJ2-1, with 7 bases aligning to TRBD2. J gave up 7 bases and V 5 bases, and 2 bases lay outside the gene matches. CDR1 is SNHLY and CDR2 is FYNNEI in the germline V gene. This CDR3 comprises 12 residues. CDR3 region: CASSRTRNEQFF. The CDR3 DNA reads as TGTGCCAGCAGTCGGACTAGGAATGAGCAGTTCTTC.

This clonotype was counted many times. The J gene is TRBJ1-1, the V gene TRBV12-3 or TRBV12-4, with TRBD1 identical over 8 bases. With V trimmed by 6 bases and J by 2 bases, 5 bases remained unmatched. This CDR3 contains 14 residues. CDR3: CASRPGGANTEAFF. The CDR3 coding sequence is TGTGCCAGCAGACCAGGGGGCGCCAACACTGAAGCTTTCTTT.

Ten or more counts support this clonotype. The chain recombines TRBV4-1 with TRBJ2-7; TRBD2 aligns across 12 bases. CDR1 and CDR2 from the germline V gene are MGHRA and YSYEKL. This CDR3 spans 17 amino acids. J was trimmed by 3 bases and V by 0 bases; bases with no gene match: 6. The CDR3 coding sequence is TGCGCCAGCAGCCAAGATTCCCTACTAGCGGGGGGCTACGAGCAGTACTTC. Translating gives CASSQDSLLAGGYEQYF.

Many counts were recorded for this clonotype. The rearrangement links TRBV18 to TRBJ1-3, with no clear D. V lost 6 bases, J lost 3 bases, and 12 bases lay in between. Germline assignment: CDR1 KGHSH and CDR2 LQKENI. The CDR3 spans 14 residues. The CDR3 DNA sequence: TGTGCCAGCTCTCTTCGTCAGAGTGGAAACACCATATATTTT. This codes for CASSLRQSGNTIYF.

Many counts were recorded for this clonotype. This rearrangement joins TRBV12-3 or TRBV12-4 to TRBJ2-2; D uncertain. Trimming removed 8 bases at V and 8 bases at J, with 12 bases between. The CDR3 is 12 residues long. The CDR3 sequence is CASSVTLGELFF. The CDR3 region has the DNA TGTGCCAGCTCCGTTACTTTGGGGGAGCTGTTTTTT.

At least ten counts were recorded for this clonotype. This chain uses TRBV28 with TRBJ2-7, with 9 bases identical to TRBD2. Per germline, CDR1 MDHEN and CDR2 SYDVKM. The junction had 7 bases not matched to a gene; V was cut back by 2 bases and J by 5 bases. The CDR3 runs to 15 residues. CDR3 protein: CASSLGGSGSDEQYF. The CDR3 DNA follows: TGTGCCAGCAGTTTAGGTGGTAGCGGGAGTGACGAGCAGTACTTC.